A selection of T cell receptor beta chains follows, all from one sample in a study of T cells in Graves' hyperthyroidism and ophthalmopathy. TCRdb called the multiplex PCR reads again in MiXCR, with one record for every CDR3 protein. In the table there are 600,000 to 750,000 distinct CDR3 sequences, roughly a sixth of which are singletons. The sample taken for sequencing was blood. These receptors came from a man in his fifties or sixties with Graves' hyperthyroidism. The CDR3 runs from the conserved cysteine through the conserved F or W. A D gene is named only where the DNA matches it firmly. The listing skips clone size in some rows; elsewhere it reads once, few, many or a size class.

D,J,V,size,CDR3,DNA
.,TRBJ1-1,TRBV30,.,CAWSWGQGRTEAFF,TGTGCCTGGAGTTGGGGCCAAGGTAGAACTGAAGCTTTCTTT
.,TRBJ1-1,TRBV18,many,CASSPDQIMNTEAFF,TGTGCCAGCTCACCAGATCAGATAATGAACACTGAAGCTTTCTTT
.,TRBJ1-4,TRBV7-8,many,CASSLERGGYEKLFF,TGTGCCAGCAGCTTAGAGAGAGGGGGATATGAAAAACTGTTTTTT
TRBD2,TRBJ2-5,TRBV25-1,few,CASSQAGGLKETQYF,TGTGCCAGCAGTCAGGCCGGGGGACTAAAAGAGACCCAGTACTTC
.,TRBJ2-3,TRBV10-2,.,CASYFTDTQYF,TGCGCCAGCTACTTCACAGATACGCAGTATTTT
.,TRBJ2-2,TRBV28,many,CAILSGVNTGELFF,TGTGCCATCCTCTCCGGGGTGAACACCGGGGAGCTGTTTTTT
.,TRBJ2-2,TRBV2,few,CASRDSWITGELFF,TGTGCCAGCAGGGACTCCTGGATCACCGGGGAGCTGTTTTTT
.,TRBJ2-7,TRBV24-1,.,CATSDSWEQYF,TGTGCCACCAGTGATTCGTGGGAGCAGTACTTC
.,TRBJ1-2,TRBV30,many,CAWSSDRNYGYTF,TGTGCCTGGAGTTCGGACAGAAACTATGGCTACACCTTC
TRBD2,TRBJ2-3,TRBV7-2,.,CASKMTSGTDTQYF,TGTGCCAGCAAAATGACTAGCGGAACAGATACGCAGTATTTT
TRBD1,TRBJ1-2,TRBV7-2,few,CASSGDRYSYTF,TGTGCCAGCAGCGGGGACAGATATAGCTACACCTTC
.,TRBJ2-7,TRBV20-1,few,CSARMKGVPSYEQYF,TGCAGTGCTAGAATGAAAGGGGTGCCTTCCTACGAGCAGTACTTC
TRBD1,TRBJ1-6,TRBV11-2,.,CASSLDGGQDNSPLHF,TGTGCCAGCAGCTTAGATGGGGGACAGGATAATTCACCCCTCCACTTT
TRBD1,TRBJ1-1,TRBV28,many,CASSSRGRKNTEAFF,TGTGCCAGCAGTTCCAGGGGGCGAAAGAACACTGAAGCTTTCTTT
.,TRBJ2-7,TRBV18,many,CASSSTKGPHYEQYF,TGTGCCAGCTCCTCTACTAAGGGACCACACTACGAGCAGTACTTC
.,TRBJ1-1,TRBV7-8,many,CASSLARQGGTEAFF,TGTGCCAGCAGCTTAGCGCGCCAGGGTGGAACTGAAGCTTTCTTT
.,TRBJ2-5,TRBV6-1,many,CASSSPDRGGKETQYF,TGTGCCAGCAGTTCCCCTGACAGGGGAGGGAAAGAGACCCAGTACTTC
.,TRBJ2-7,TRBV19,few,CASSQTGSFAEQYF,TGTGCCAGTAGTCAAACAGGGTCGTTCGCCGAGCAGTACTTC
.,TRBJ1-4,TRBV19,many,CASSSKGTDYASEEKLFF,TGTGCCAGTAGTAGCAAAGGGACGGACTATGCGTCTGAGGAAAAACTGTTTTTT
TRBD1,TRBJ1-2,TRBV29-1,many,CSVSTGGLNGYTF,TGCAGCGTTTCGACAGGGGGTTTGAATGGCTACACCTTC
.,TRBJ1-3,TRBV12-5,many,CASGFGAGSAIYF,TGTGCTAGTGGTTTTGGAGCTGGTAGCGCCATATATTTT
TRBD1,TRBJ1-1,TRBV30,many,CAWSGNTGDTEAFF,TGTGCCTGGAGCGGAAATACAGGGGACACTGAAGCTTTCTTT
TRBD1,TRBJ1-5,TRBV18,few,CASSSLGTGDNQPQHF,TGTGCCAGCAGTTCCCTTGGGACAGGCGACAATCAGCCCCAGCATTTT
TRBD1,TRBJ1-5,TRBV5-5,.,CASSFGQGSYQPQHF,TGTGCCAGCAGTTTCGGACAGGGATCATATCAGCCCCAGCATTTT
.,TRBJ1-2,TRBV20-1,.,CSATEETNYGYTF,TGCAGTGCTACAGAAGAAACTAACTATGGCTACACCTTC
.,TRBJ1-5,TRBV20-1,many,CSARLTGRNQPQHF,TGCAGTGCTAGATTGACAGGTCGCAATCAGCCCCAGCATTTT
.,TRBJ1-1,TRBV7-9,.,CARPTAAGNTEAFF,TGTGCCAGGCCAACAGCAGCTGGGAACACTGAAGCTTTCTTT
.,TRBJ2-3,TRBV28,.,CASSPLGITHADTQYF,TGTGCCAGCAGTCCTCTCGGAATAACCCACGCAGATACGCAGTATTTT
.,TRBJ2-5,TRBV19,few,CASSTSSETQYF,TGTGCCAGTAGTACTAGTTCGGAGACCCAGTACTTC
TRBD2,TRBJ2-7,TRBV12-3/TRBV12-4,few,CASRSGSLSYEQYF,TGTGCCAGCAGGAGCGGGAGCCTCTCCTACGAGCAGTACTTC
.,TRBJ1-1,TRBV27,many,CASSPDWGNTEAFF,TGTGCCAGCAGTCCCGATTGGGGGAACACTGAAGCTTTCTTT
TRBD2,TRBJ2-1,TRBV2,.,CASNGLARNEQFF,TGTGCCAGCAACGGACTAGCGCGTAATGAGCAGTTCTTC
.,TRBJ1-3,TRBV20-1,.,CSASEAASGNTIYF,TGCAGTGCTAGCGAGGCCGCCTCTGGAAACACCATATATTTT
TRBD2,TRBJ2-2,TRBV19,few,CASSPWEGNTGELFF,TGTGCCAGTAGTCCCTGGGAGGGTAACACCGGGGAGCTGTTTTTT
.,TRBJ1-2,TRBV28,many,CASSLGQIYGYTF,TGTGCCAGCAGTTTAGGGCAGATCTATGGCTACACCTTC
.,TRBJ2-3,TRBV2,many,CASRTGRTDTQYF,TGTGCCAGCAGAACAGGGCGCACAGATACGCAGTATTTT
.,TRBJ2-7,TRBV24-1,.,CATSDLSEQYF,TGTGCCACCAGTGATTTAAGCGAGCAGTACTTC
.,TRBJ1-2,TRBV6-1,many,CASSEAGVDYGYTF,TGTGCCAGCAGTGAAGCAGGGGTAGACTATGGCTACACCTTC
.,TRBJ2-3,TRBV19,few,CASSRWGSTSTDTQYF,TGTGCCAGTAGTAGATGGGGGAGTACTAGCACAGATACGCAGTATTTT